The sequence of this T cell receptor (beta chain) was determined in a study of cytomegalovirus exposure and HLA in healthy donors. This PCR relied on a set of 60 Vbeta primers and 13 Jbeta primers. Assay used: immunoSEQ multiplex PCR; TCRdb lists only in-frame clones, some missing. The sample lists around 130,000 clones, around 70% occurring once. This clone was picked up a small number of times. The V gene lost 3 bases and the J gene lost 0 bases, with 12 bases spanning the gap. Germline values: CDR1 LGHNA, CDR2 YSLEER. The CDR3 consists of 15 residues. The V call is TRBV4-3, the J call TRBJ2-7; D gene uncertain. The sample taken for sequencing was PBMCs. This clonotype was sampled from a human donor in good health. Here the CDR3 reads CASSQPPTISYEQYF. As DNA, the CDR3 is TGCGCCAGCAGCCAGCCGCCTACCATCTCCTACGAGCAGTACTTC.